The subject of this entry is one T cell receptor beta chain. Its antigen is as yet unknown. Profiling relied on immunoSEQ multiplex PCR, and the TCRdb table lists in-frame clones only, not all of them. The table has 400,000 to 500,000 clones, over 75% seen once. V was pared by 8 bases and J by 1 base, with 3 bases of the junction left unmatched. From germline, CDR1 is MGHDK and CDR2 SYGVNS. There are 14 residues in the CDR3. Treatment specified: some 19 received Ad26.COV2.S at low or high dose, single or two shots; about 5 received placebo; per-sample allocation not given. Vaccine and placebo recipients were sampled on day 63 after the first injection. In Boston, an adult donor aged 18-55 years took part. Its platform was an Ad26 vector, and its expressed antigen was Wuhan-strain SARS-CoV-2 spike. The data derive from a study of Ad26.COV2.S vaccination and SARS-CoV-2 variants. Whole-study results and caveats: Relative to placebo recipients, vaccine recipients exhibited elevated spike-specific TCR breadth. Substantial breadth was reported for post-vaccination spike-specific CD8+ and CD4+ T cells.

The receptor's source is a person between 18 and 65 years old who received the Ad26.COV2.S COVID-19 vaccine or a placebo. V gene TRBV25-1 combines with J gene TRBJ2-5; 11 bases agree with TRBD2. The sample here was peripheral blood, taken in a trial of Ad26.COV2.S vaccine versus placebo. CDR3 protein: CASGTSGTQETQYF. As DNA, the CDR3 is TGTGCCAGCGGGACTAGCGGTACCCAAGAGACCCAGTACTTC.